This TCR beta chain was observed in a study of blood T cell repertoires in COVID-19. Study background: From T cells, B-cell-depleted T cells, or PBMCs came the material, which was cDNA or gDNA.

Libraries were prepared by immunoSEQ multiplex PCR; TCRdb keeps only in-frame clonotypes and omits some of them. The sample has 390,000 or so clones, roughly nine tenths seen once; the top ten hold around 2.8%. In germline, CDR1 is MDHEN, CDR2 SYDVKM. Trimming shortened V by 5 bases and J by 0 bases, and 16 bases separated the two germline ends. The CDR3 loop spans 16 amino acids. The sequenced sample consisted of peripheral blood. This TCR was recovered from a woman in her twenties or thirties with COVID-19, enrolled during active disease. This chain uses TRBV28 with TRBJ2-5; TRBD1 is a possible D gene (6 bases). The CDR3 sequence is CASSPRDILYQETQYF. In DNA form, the CDR3 reads TGTGCCAGCAGTCCACGGGACATCCTGTACCAAGAGACCCAGTACTTC.